Following are 7 T cell receptor beta chains from one sample sequenced in a study of T cell responses to AZD1222 COVID-19 vaccine. Measured with immunoSEQ multiplex PCR; TCRdb has only the in-frame clones, and not every one. Among 150,000 to 180,000 clones listed, about 87% were seen once. The source material was peripheral blood, sampled on day 0 of AZD1222 vaccination. The receptors originated from an adult in good health.

The chain carries TRBV28 and TRBJ1-3; D call uncertain. The V and J ends lost 7 bases and 0 bases respectively, with 10 bases between them. The CDR3 contains 14 residues. CDR1 and CDR2 from the germline V gene are MDHEN and SYDVKM. The CDR3 sequence is CASKLGSSGNTIYF. DNA of the CDR3: TGTGCCAGCAAATTGGGGAGCTCTGGAAACACCATATATTTT.

The CDR3 sequence: CASSSRDGSSEAFF. CDR3 bases: TGTGCCAGCAGTTCGCGCGACGGGAGCTCTGAAGCTTTCTTT. The V and J genes are TRBV6-5 and TRBJ1-1, with D hard to call. Germline V gene data show CDR1 as MNHEY and CDR2 as SVGAGI. The V end was cut by 4 bases, the J end by 6 bases, with 15 bases between. The CDR3 consists of 14 residues.

The chain links TRBV6-5 to TRBJ1-4, with D maybe TRBD1 (6 bases). This CDR3 spans 15 amino acids. V lost 2 bases and J 4 bases, leaving 11 bases between the germline ends. Per germline, CDR1 MNHEY and CDR2 SVGAGI. The CDR3 region has the DNA TGTGCCAGCAGTTACCAAGGGACAAGTAATGAAAAACTGTTTTTT. This gives the protein CASSYQGTSNEKLFF.

J is TRBJ1-1 and V is TRBV19; D is unresolved. Germline V gene data show CDR1 as LNHDA and CDR2 as SQIVND (reference sequence). The ends were cut back, 1 base at V and 1 base at J, with 10 bases in the middle. CDR3 length equals 15 residues. CDR3 nucleotide sequence: TGTGCCAGTAGTATAGTAATGCGGGGGAACACTGAAGCTTTCTTT. It encodes CASSIVMRGNTEAFF.

This chain joins TRBV7-2 and TRBJ2-7; unclear D gene. Germline CDR1 and CDR2: SGHTA and FQGNSA. The CDR3 has 14 residues. With 4 bases removed from V and 2 bases from J, the gap between germline ends came to 12 bases. CDR3 amino acids: CASSWGSTPYEQYF. The CDR3 DNA reads as TGTGCCAGCAGCTGGGGATCCACACCCTACGAGCAGTACTTC.

V gene TRBV7-2 combines with J gene TRBJ1-1; D gene unclear. This CDR3 comprises 14 residues. Germline V gene lookup returns CDR1 SGHTA and CDR2 FQGNSA. Trimming took 2 bases from V and 0 from J, leaving 7 bases between them. The CDR3 spells CASSLRAVNTEAFF. The DNA for the CDR3 is TGTGCCAGCAGCTTAAGGGCAGTGAACACTGAAGCTTTCTTT.

V gene TRBV6-6 combines with J gene TRBJ2-7; D remains ambiguous. Trimming pared 6 bases from V and 1 base from J, leaving 16 bases between. The CDR3 sequence is 15 residues long. CDR1 and CDR2 (germline): MNHNY, SVGAGI (reference sequence). The CDR3 sequence: CASRYSLTGSYEQYF. The CDR3 coding sequence is TGTGCCAGCAGATATTCTCTGACTGGATCCTACGAGCAGTACTTC.